One sample yielded the 2 T cell receptor beta chains listed below, sequenced in a study of blood T cells in healthy people across ages. Through a sample-barcoded 5' primer and a J-beta primer mix, a second PCR was run for 7 to 11 cycles. TCRdb re-called the 5' RACE reads through MiXCR, storing one row per CDR3 protein. The table lists approximately 1.5 million distinct CDR3 sequences, 30% to 35% of them singletons. The sequenced sample was blood. These receptors originate from a woman aged 30 to 39 in good health.

As to this clonotype: A much larger clone sits a single nucleotide away, making a read error possible. The chain combines TRBV6-1 with TRBJ2-1; tentatively, D is TRBD2 (5 bases). The ends were cut back, 6 bases at V and 10 bases at J, with 13 bases in the middle. CDR1 MNHNS and CDR2 SASEGT come from the germline V gene. The CDR3 is made up of 12 amino acids. Written as DNA, the CDR3 is TGTGCCAGCAGGAGGACTTGGGGAGAGCAGTTCTTC. Translation: CASRRTWGEQFF.

This clonotype appeared many times. V usage is TRBV4-1 and J usage is TRBJ2-6; D possibly matches TRBD1 or TRBD2 (5 bases each). Germline loops: CDR1 MGHRA, CDR2 YSYEKL. The germline V and J ends were trimmed by 7 bases and 0 bases, with 13 bases remaining between them. The CDR3 runs to 16 residues. The CDR3 protein is CASTSGRISGANVLTF. The CDR3 DNA follows: TGCGCCAGCACCTCGGGACGAATCTCTGGGGCCAACGTCCTGACTTTC.